These 18 T cell receptor beta chains were sequenced from one sample in a study of blood T cell repertoires in COVID-19. Clones were read by immunoSEQ multiplex PCR, and TCRdb kept only the in-frame ones, dropping some. The sample shows approximately 200,000 clones, 80% to 90% of them seen only once. The sequencing sample was made of peripheral blood. Every receptor here comes from a woman older than 75 with acute or convalescent COVID-19.

The rearrangement uses TRBV4-3 and TRBJ2-1; 7 bases are a match to TRBD1. Looked up from germline, CDR1 is LGHNA and CDR2 is YSLEER. Germline trimming cut 4 bases from V and 1 base from J; bases unmatched to any gene: 7. The CDR3 sequence is 16 residues long. CDR3 DNA: TGCGCCAGCAGCCTAAGCCACAGGGGATCCTACAATGAGCAGTTCTTC. It specifies CASSLSHRGSYNEQFF.

This clone was recorded a few times. The J gene is TRBJ1-1, the V gene TRBV3-1 (or the pseudogene TRBV3-2), with 7 bases aligning to TRBD1. V was clipped by 1 base and J by 0 bases; unmatched bases: 8. The CDR3 loop spans 17 amino acids. In germline, CDR1 is LGHDT, CDR2 YNNKEL (reference sequence). The chain's CDR3 is CASSQGDQGGMNTEAFF. The CDR3 DNA follows: TGTGCCAGCAGCCAAGGCGACCAGGGGGGAATGAACACTGAAGCTTTCTTT.

The chain links TRBV12-3 or TRBV12-4 to TRBJ1-1, with 8 bases identical to TRBD1. Trimming at V came to 6 bases and at J to 11 bases, leaving 5 bases not matched to a gene. This CDR3 comprises 11 residues. This CDR3 reads CASRDRVAAFF. CDR3 bases: TGTGCCAGCAGGGACAGGGTTGCGGCTTTCTTT.

This clone appeared a few times. This chain uses TRBV9 with TRBJ1-2; TRBD1 matches at 7 bases. This CDR3 has 14 residues. V was pared by 0 bases and J by 3 bases, with 2 bases of the junction left unmatched. Germline assignment: CDR1 SGDLS and CDR2 YYNGEE. This CDR3 reads CASSVGQGDYGYTF. Here the CDR3 DNA reads TGTGCCAGCAGCGTAGGTCAGGGGGACTATGGCTACACCTTC.

About this clone itself: The junction shows a germline mismatch at one end, possibly a read error. This sequence joins TRBV25-1 and TRBJ2-5, with TRBD2 matching 11 bases. Germline CDR1 is MGHDK and CDR2 is SYGVNS. The CDR3 contains 16 residues. In DNA, the CDR3 is TGTGCCAGCACTGAAAGTGTCGGACTAGCGGGAGAGACCCAGTACTTC. Its translation is CASTESVGLAGETQYF.

The CDR3 nucleotides read TGCGCCAGCAGCCAGGACCGCGGGGGGTGGAATGAGCAGTTCTTC. This gives the protein CASSQDRGGWNEQFF. The rearrangement links TRBV4-1 to TRBJ2-1, with 8 nucleotides matching TRBD2. The CDR3 is 15 residues long. V shed 3 bases, J shed 7 bases, and the junction held 8 bases outside the gene matches. Germline V CDR1 and CDR2: MGHRA, YSYEKL.

This clone has only a few counts. The chain's CDR3 is CASSYPGLNTGELFF. In DNA, the CDR3 is TGTGCCAGCAGTTACCCGGGACTAAACACCGGGGAGCTGTTTTTT. V gene TRBV6-5 combines with J gene TRBJ2-2; 7 bases are shared with TRBD2. V was clipped by 2 bases and J by 2 bases; unmatched bases: 2. From germline, CDR1 is MNHEY and CDR2 SVGAGI. The CDR3 runs 15 residues.

The sample holds one count of this clone. The chain uses TRBV18 and TRBJ2-1; D remains ambiguous. The CDR3 consists of 14 residues. V lost 3 bases to trimming and J lost 6 bases, with 12 bases between them. CDR1 and CDR2 (germline): KGHSH, LQKENI. The CDR3 sequence: CASSPGTGTNEQFF. For the CDR3, the DNA is TGTGCCAGCTCACCCGGTACCGGTACCAATGAGCAGTTCTTC. The complete variable domain, with remaining parts taken from reference TRBV18 and TRBJ2-1, reads NAGVMQNPRHLVRRRGQEARLRCSPMKGHSHVYWYRQLPEEGLKFMVYLQKENIIDESGMPKERFSAEFPKEGPSILRIQQVVRGDSAAYFCASSPGTGTNEQFFGPGTRLTVL.

V gene TRBV10-1 combines with J gene TRBJ2-2, with D possibly matching TRBD2 (5 bases). This CDR3 comprises 14 residues. The germline V and J ends were trimmed by 3 bases and 7 bases, with 12 bases remaining between them. CDR1 is WNHNN and CDR2 is SYGVQD in the germline V gene (reference sequence). The CDR3 here is CASSDLPRDGELFF. In DNA form, the CDR3 reads TGCGCCAGCAGTGACCTCCCGAGGGACGGGGAGCTGTTTTTT.

V is TRBV6-1 and J is TRBJ1-5; tentatively, D is TRBD1 (6 bases). Germline CDR1 reads MNHNS; CDR2 reads SASEGT. This CDR3 contains 17 residues. V was shortened by 4 bases and J by 1 base, with 17 bases between the two germline ends. The CDR3 reads CASSGGTGISSNQPQHF. Here the CDR3 DNA reads TGTGCCAGCAGTGGAGGCACAGGGATATCGAGCAATCAGCCCCAGCATTTT.

V usage is TRBV20-1 and J usage is TRBJ2-7; TRBD2 agrees at 8 bases. With V trimmed by 3 bases and J by 0 bases, 7 bases remained unmatched. The germline gives CDR1 DFQATT, CDR2 SNEGSKA (reference sequence). This CDR3 has 15 amino acids. The CDR3 DNA follows: TGCAGTGCTAGTTTCCTAGCGGGCCACTCCTACGAGCAGTACTTC. Translation: CSASFLAGHSYEQYF.

The chain combines TRBV18 with TRBJ2-7; possible D gene TRBD1, 5 bases. The CDR3 is 15 residues long. The germline CDR1 and CDR2 sequences are KGHSH and LQKENI. Deletions cut 0 bases from V and 4 bases from J, with 13 bases between. CDR3 DNA sequence: TGTGCCAGCTCACCACCCTCAGGGAAGGGGTACGAGCAGTACTTC. Its translation: CASSPPSGKGYEQYF.

The genes are TRBV10-2 and TRBJ1-2; tentatively, D is TRBD1 (6 bases). V gave up 2 bases and J gave up 4 bases, with 8 bases separating them. The CDR3 consists of 13 residues. Germline values: CDR1 WSHSY, CDR2 SAAADI. CDR3 DNA: TGCGCCAGCAGTGAGGGGGGCGCCTATGGCTACACCTTC. This codes for CASSEGGAYGYTF.

The chain recombines TRBV6-5 with TRBJ1-4; no clear D. The V gene's germline CDR1 is MNHEY and CDR2 SVGAGI. Trimming removed 6 bases from V and 10 bases from J, with 9 bases in between. The CDR3 consists of 11 residues. The CDR3 sequence is CASSPGGKLFF. Here the CDR3 DNA reads TGTGCCAGCAGCCCAGGAGGAAAACTGTTTTTT.

This chain connects TRBV30 to TRBJ1-1; 12 positions agree with TRBD1. The germline CDR1 and CDR2 sequences are GTSNPN and SVGIG (reference sequence). The CDR3 has 15 amino acids. Trimming at V came to 4 bases and at J to 11 bases, leaving 14 bases not matched to a gene. This CDR3 reads CAWTFGGTGGARAFF. For the CDR3, the DNA is TGTGCCTGGACTTTTGGAGGGACAGGGGGCGCCAGGGCTTTCTTT.

The chain has TRBV7-2 and TRBJ2-7; 8 nucleotides agree with TRBD1. The junction had 10 bases not matched to a gene; V was cut back by 6 bases and J by 3 bases. The CDR3 sequence is 15 residues long. The germline V gene encodes CDR1 SGHTA and CDR2 FQGNSA. The CDR3 spells CASSYTGGEDYEQYF. CDR3 sequence (DNA): TGTGCCAGCAGTTATACAGGGGGAGAAGACTACGAGCAGTACTTC.

The V call is TRBV3-1 (or the pseudogene TRBV3-2), the J call TRBJ2-3; D is possibly TRBD1 (7 bases). The CDR3 loop spans 16 amino acids. Germline V gene data show CDR1 as LGHDT and CDR2 as YNNKEL (reference sequence). V lost 3 bases and J lost 5, with 18 bases in between. This CDR3 reads CASSQGLRGRGDTQYF. The CDR3 coding sequence is TGTGCCAGCAGCCAGGGCCTGAGGGGGCGGGGAGATACGCAGTATTTT.

This chain links TRBV30 with TRBJ1-2; no definite D call. Deletions cut 0 bases from V and 0 bases from J, with 8 bases between. Looked up from germline, CDR1 is GTSNPN and CDR2 is SVGIG (reference sequence). This CDR3 is built from 14 residues. The CDR3 loop is CAWSVMSANYGYTF. The CDR3 bases are TGTGCCTGGAGTGTAATGTCGGCTAACTATGGCTACACCTTC.